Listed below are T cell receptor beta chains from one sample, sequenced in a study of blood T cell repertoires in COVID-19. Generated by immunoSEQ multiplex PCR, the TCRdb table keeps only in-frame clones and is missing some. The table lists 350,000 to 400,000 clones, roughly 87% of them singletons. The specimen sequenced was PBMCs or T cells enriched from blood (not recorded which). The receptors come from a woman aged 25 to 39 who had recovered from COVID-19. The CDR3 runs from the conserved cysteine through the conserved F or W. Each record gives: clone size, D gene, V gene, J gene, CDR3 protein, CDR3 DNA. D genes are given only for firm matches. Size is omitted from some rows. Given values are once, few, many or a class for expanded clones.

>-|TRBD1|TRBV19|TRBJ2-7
CASSIQGERYEQYF
TGTGCCAGTAGTATACAGGGGGAGAGATACGAGCAGTACTTC
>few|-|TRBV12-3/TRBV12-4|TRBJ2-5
CASSLRGRETQYF
TGTGCCAGCAGTTTACGGGGTCGGGAGACCCAGTACTTC
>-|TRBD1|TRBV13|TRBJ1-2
CASSFTGALDGYTF
TGTGCCAGCAGCTTTACAGGGGCATTAGATGGCTACACCTTC
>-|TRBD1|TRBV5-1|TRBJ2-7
CASSPRGTGAYEQYF
TGCGCCAGCAGCCCACGGGGGACAGGGGCCTACGAGCAGTACTTC
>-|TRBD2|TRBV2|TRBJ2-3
CASSVSTSGSGDTQYF
TGTGCCAGCAGTGTCTCGACTAGCGGGAGTGGGGATACGCAGTATTTT
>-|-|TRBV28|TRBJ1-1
CASSPGQLNTEAFF
TGTGCCAGCAGCCCGGGACAACTGAACACTGAAGCTTTCTTT
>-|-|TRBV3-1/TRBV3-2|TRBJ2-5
CASSQEGGQETQYF
TGTGCCAGCAGCCAAGAAGGGGGACAAGAGACCCAGTACTTC
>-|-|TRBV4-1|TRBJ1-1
CASSQSTGTEAFF
TGCGCCAGCAGCCAATCGACAGGAACTGAAGCTTTCTTT
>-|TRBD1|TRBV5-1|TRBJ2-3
CASSWTTGTGMADTQYF
TGCGCCAGCAGCTGGACTACCGGGACAGGAATGGCAGATACGCAGTATTTT
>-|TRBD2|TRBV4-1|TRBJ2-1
CASSQTPSGSYNEQFF
TGCGCCAGCAGCCAGACCCCTAGCGGGAGCTACAATGAGCAGTTCTTC
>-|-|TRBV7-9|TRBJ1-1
CASSPTGGLTEAFF
TGTGCCAGCAGCCCTACGGGAGGGCTAACAGAAGCTTTCTTT
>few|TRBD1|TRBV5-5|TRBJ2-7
CASSTGQGPSDQYF
TGTGCCAGCAGCACGGGACAGGGGCCTTCAGACCAGTACTTC
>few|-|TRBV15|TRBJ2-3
CATSTDQSTDTQYF
TGTGCCACCAGCACAGACCAAAGCACAGATACGCAGTATTTT
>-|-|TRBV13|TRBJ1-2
CASSENRIPTNYGYTF
TGTGCCAGCAGCGAAAACAGGATTCCTACTAACTATGGCTACACCTTC
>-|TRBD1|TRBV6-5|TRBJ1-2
CASSYSRQGQYGYTF
TGTGCCAGCAGTTACTCGAGACAGGGGCAATATGGCTACACCTTC
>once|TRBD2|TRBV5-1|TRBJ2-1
CASSFSSGRINEQFF
TGCGCCAGCAGCTTTTCCAGCGGGAGGATCAATGAGCAGTTCTTC
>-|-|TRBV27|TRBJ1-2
CASSSHSSYGYTF
TGTGCCAGCAGTTCCCACAGTTCCTATGGCTACACCTTC
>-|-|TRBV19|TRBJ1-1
CASSRVNYLNTEAFF
TGTGCCAGTAGTCGGGTGAACTACCTGAACACTGAAGCTTTCTTT
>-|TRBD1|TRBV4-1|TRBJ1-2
CASSARDRGLNYGYTF
TGCGCCAGCAGCGCCCGGGACAGGGGGCTCAACTATGGCTACACCTTC
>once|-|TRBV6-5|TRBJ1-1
CASSYWQGSTEAFF
TGTGCCAGCAGTTACTGGCAGGGGAGCACTGAAGCTTTCTTT
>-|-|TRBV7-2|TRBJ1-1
CASSPRNTEAFF
TGTGCCAGCAGCCCCAGGAACACTGAAGCTTTCTTT
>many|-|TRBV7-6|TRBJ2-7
CASSFELAGEQYF
TGTGCCAGCAGCTTTGAACTAGCTGGGGAGCAGTACTTC
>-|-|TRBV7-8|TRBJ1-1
CASSTDSNTEAFF
TGTGCCAGCAGTACAGACAGCAACACTGAAGCTTTCTTT
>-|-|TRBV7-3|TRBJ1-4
CASAMGEGEKLFF
TGTGCCAGCGCTATGGGGGAGGGTGAAAAACTGTTTTTT
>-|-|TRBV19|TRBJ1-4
CASSIQGNEKLFF
TGTGCCAGTAGTATCCAGGGCAACGAAAAACTGTTTTTT
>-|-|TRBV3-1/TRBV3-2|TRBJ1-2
CASSQGQRLYGYTF
TGTGCCAGCAGCCAAGGACAGCGACTCTATGGCTACACCTTC
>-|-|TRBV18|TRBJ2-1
CASSPGVMDTTGGNEQFF
TGTGCCAGCTCACCGGGGGTAATGGACACAACCGGGGGCAATGAGCAGTTCTTC
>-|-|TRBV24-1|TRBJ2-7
CATENRAGEQYF
TGTGCCACAGAAAACAGGGCCGGCGAGCAGTACTTC
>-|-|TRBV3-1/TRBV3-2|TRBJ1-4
CASSHLSRDMFF
TGTGCCAGCAGCCACTTGTCGAGGGACATGTTTTTT
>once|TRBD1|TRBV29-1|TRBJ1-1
CSVGDTGATEAFF
TGCAGCGTCGGGGACACAGGGGCCACTGAAGCTTTCTTT
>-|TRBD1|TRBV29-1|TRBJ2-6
CSVRQGSGANVLTF
TGCAGCGTTCGACAGGGTTCAGGGGCCAACGTCCTGACTTTC